The entry below describes one T cell receptor beta chain. Its antigen is as yet unknown. This record belongs to a study of cytomegalovirus exposure and HLA in healthy donors. Study-wide findings and caveats: In a later analysis, specific HLA alleles were associated with 16,000 or so TCR beta sequences at a 0.05 false discovery rate. Previous analysis showed most TCR beta V segments were productive about 87% or about 30% of the time. Rarity held for most TCR sequences, but there were some public TCRs that occurred in many donors.

PCR involved 60 Vbeta and 13 Jbeta primers. Libraries were prepared by immunoSEQ multiplex PCR; TCRdb keeps only in-frame clonotypes and omits some of them. The sample consists of 210,000 or so clones, under 80% of them appearing once. This sequence was found in a girl aged 2-10 years in good health and CMV-seronegative. Sequencing used PBMCs.

CDR3 sequence (DNA): TGTGCCAGCAGCGCACAGGGTACGGGTGGCTACACCTTC. Translating it yields CASSAQGTGGYTF. V gene TRBV5-4 combines with J gene TRBJ1-2; TRBD1 is a possible D gene (6 bases). Trimming removed 4 bases at V and 7 bases at J, with 14 bases between. The germline V gene encodes CDR1 SGHNT and CDR2 YYREEE (reference sequence). The CDR3 is made up of 13 amino acids.